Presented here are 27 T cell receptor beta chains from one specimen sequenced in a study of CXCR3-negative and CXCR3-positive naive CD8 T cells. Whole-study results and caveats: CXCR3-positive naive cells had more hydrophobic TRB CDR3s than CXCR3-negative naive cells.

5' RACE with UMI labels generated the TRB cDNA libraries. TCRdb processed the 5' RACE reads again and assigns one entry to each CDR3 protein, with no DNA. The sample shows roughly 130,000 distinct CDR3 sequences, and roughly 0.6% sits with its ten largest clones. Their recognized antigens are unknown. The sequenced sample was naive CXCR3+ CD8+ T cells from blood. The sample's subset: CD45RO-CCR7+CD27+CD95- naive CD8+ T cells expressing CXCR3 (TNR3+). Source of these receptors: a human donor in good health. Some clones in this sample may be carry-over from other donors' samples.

The CDR3 spells CAISEPAGSGTGSNEQYF. The chain carries TRBV10-3 and TRBJ2-7; the D call from TCRdb, TRBD1, cannot be confirmed without DNA. The CDR3 consists of 18 residues. Germline V gene lookup returns CDR1 ENHRY and CDR2 SYGVKD.

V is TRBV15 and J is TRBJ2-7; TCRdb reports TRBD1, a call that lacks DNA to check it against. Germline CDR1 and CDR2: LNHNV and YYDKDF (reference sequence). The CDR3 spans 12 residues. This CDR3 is CATSRAGAEQYF.

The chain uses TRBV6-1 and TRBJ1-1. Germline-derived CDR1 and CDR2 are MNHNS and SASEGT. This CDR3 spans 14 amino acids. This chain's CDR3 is CASSEESMNTEAFF.

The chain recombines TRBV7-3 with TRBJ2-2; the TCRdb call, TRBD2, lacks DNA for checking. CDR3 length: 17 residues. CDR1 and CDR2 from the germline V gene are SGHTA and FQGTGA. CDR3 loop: CASSLDGGPQNTGELFF.

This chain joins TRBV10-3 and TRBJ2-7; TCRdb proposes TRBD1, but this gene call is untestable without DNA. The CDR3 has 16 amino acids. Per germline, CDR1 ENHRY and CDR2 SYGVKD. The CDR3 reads CAISGADSHSSYEQYF.

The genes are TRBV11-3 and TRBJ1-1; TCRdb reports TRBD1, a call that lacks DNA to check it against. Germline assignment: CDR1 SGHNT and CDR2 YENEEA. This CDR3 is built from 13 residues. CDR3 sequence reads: CASRLPGQDEAFF.

This CDR3 is CASSVAWGAYEQYF. V usage is TRBV9 and J usage is TRBJ2-7; the TCRdb call, TRBD1, lacks DNA for checking. CDR1 is SGDLS, CDR2 YYNGEE, per germline. The CDR3 extends over 14 amino acids.

This chain's CDR3 is CASSDGYGYTF. The V call is TRBV28, the J call TRBJ1-2. The CDR3 runs 11 residues. From germline, CDR1 is MDHEN and CDR2 SYDVKM.

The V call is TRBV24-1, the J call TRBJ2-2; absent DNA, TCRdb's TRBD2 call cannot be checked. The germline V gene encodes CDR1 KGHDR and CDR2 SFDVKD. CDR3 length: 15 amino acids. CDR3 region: CATSDRQGDTGELFF.

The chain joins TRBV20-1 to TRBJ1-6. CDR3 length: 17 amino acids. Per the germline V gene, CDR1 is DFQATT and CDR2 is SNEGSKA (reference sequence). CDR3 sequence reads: CSAATRRGAEPNSPLHF.

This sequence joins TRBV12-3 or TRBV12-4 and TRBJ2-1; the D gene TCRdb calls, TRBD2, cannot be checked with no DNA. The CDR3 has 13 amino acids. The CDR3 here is CASSTDSAHEQFF.

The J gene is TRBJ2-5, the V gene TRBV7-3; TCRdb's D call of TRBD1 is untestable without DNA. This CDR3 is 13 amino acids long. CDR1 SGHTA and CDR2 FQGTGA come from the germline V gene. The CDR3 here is CASSLLGGETQYF.

The CDR3 loop is CASSFLWPAGELFF. This rearrangement joins TRBV28 to TRBJ2-2; TCRdb designates TRBD1, a call that cannot be tested without DNA. Looked up from germline, CDR1 is MDHEN and CDR2 is SYDVKM. The CDR3 is 14 residues long.

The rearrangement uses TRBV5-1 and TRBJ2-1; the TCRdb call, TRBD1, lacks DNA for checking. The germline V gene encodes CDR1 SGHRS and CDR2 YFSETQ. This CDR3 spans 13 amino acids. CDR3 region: CASTTTGPNEQFF.

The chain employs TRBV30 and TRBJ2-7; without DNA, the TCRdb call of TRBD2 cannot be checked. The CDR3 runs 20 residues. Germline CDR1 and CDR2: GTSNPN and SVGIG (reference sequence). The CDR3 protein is CAWSVSNGLWRADLLDEQYF.

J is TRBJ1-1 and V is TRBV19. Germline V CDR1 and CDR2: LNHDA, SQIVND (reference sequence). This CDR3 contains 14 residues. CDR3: CASSDRVLNTEAFF.

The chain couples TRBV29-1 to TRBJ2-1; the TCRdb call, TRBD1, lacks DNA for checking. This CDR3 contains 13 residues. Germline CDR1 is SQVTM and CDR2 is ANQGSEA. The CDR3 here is CSAEPGGENEQFF.

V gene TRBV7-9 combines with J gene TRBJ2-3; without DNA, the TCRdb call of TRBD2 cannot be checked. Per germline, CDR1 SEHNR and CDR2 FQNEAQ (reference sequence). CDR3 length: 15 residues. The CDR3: CASSSSGLAGRKGDF.

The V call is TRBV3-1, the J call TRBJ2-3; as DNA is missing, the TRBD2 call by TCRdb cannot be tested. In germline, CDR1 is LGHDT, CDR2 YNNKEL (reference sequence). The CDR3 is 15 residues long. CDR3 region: CASSQETAGEDTQYF.

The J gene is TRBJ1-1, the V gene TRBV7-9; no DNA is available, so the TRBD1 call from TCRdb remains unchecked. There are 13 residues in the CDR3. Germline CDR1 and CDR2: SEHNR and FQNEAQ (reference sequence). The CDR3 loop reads CASSEWAALEAFF.

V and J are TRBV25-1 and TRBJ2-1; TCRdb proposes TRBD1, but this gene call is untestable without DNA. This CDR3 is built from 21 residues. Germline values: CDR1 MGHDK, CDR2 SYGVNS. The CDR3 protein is CASRTCRDRFLPASSYNEQFF.

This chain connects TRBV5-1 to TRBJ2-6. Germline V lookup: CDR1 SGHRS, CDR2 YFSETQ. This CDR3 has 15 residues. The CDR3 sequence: CASSSEVSGANVLTF.

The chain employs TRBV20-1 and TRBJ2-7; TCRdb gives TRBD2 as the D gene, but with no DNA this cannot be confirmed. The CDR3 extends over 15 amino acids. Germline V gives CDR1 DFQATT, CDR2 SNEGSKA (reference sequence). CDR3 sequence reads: CSVRGSTSGIYEQYF.

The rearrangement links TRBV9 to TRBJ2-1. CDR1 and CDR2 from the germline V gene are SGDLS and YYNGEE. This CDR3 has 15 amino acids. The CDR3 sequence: CASSVSGRSLNEQFF.

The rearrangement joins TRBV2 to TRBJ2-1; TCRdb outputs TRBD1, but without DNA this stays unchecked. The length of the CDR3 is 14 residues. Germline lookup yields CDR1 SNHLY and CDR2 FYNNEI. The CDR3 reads CASYGGQGHNEQFF.

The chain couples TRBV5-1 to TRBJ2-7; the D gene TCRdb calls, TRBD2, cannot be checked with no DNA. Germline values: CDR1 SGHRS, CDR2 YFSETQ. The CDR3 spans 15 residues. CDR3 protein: CASSPATSGGYEQYF.

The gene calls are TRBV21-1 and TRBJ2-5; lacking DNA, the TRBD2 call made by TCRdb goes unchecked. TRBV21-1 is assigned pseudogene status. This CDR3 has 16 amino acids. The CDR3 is CASKSRRGGREETQYF.